The 5 T cell receptor beta chains reported below all come from one sample, sequenced in a study of cytomegalovirus exposure and HLA in healthy donors. The PCR had 60 Vbeta and 13 Jbeta primers. The data were produced by immunoSEQ multiplex PCR, yet TCRdb's version contains in-frame clones alone and is incomplete. Seen here are under 150,000 clones, about 72% observed once, and the top ten hold 2.1%. The sample was PBMCs. These receptors were obtained from a man aged 40-49 years in good health and CMV-seronegative.

V gene TRBV9 combines with J gene TRBJ2-3, with TRBD1 matching 7 bases. The CDR3 length is 14 residues. V was pared by 3 bases and J by 2 bases, with 3 bases of the junction left unmatched. Germline CDR1 is SGDLS and CDR2 is YYNGEE. The CDR3 loop is CASSATGATDTQYF. The CDR3 DNA reads TGTGCCAGCAGCGCTACAGGGGCCACAGATACGCAGTATTTT.

The gene calls are TRBV9 and TRBJ2-7; D unresolved. Germline CDR1 reads SGDLS; CDR2 reads YYNGEE. The CDR3 runs to 17 residues. The V gene lost 1 base and the J gene lost 2 bases, with 19 bases spanning the gap. CDR3 nucleotides: TGTGCCAGCAGCGTATCAAGCCTAGTAGTTGCCCCCTACGAGCAGTACTTC. This codes for CASSVSSLVVAPYEQYF.

V usage is TRBV7-6 and J usage is TRBJ2-5; weak D call: TRBD1 (5 bases). Trimming pared 2 bases from V and 5 bases from J, leaving 15 bases between. Per germline, CDR1 SGHVS and CDR2 FNYEAQ. CDR3 size: 15 residues. CDR3 residues: CASSLPGANEETQYF. Written as DNA, the CDR3 is TGTGCCAGCAGCTTACCTGGGGCGAACGAGGAGACCCAGTACTTC.

The chain uses TRBV6-6 and TRBJ1-1, with 9 bases that match TRBD1. Germline CDR1 and CDR2: MNHNY and SVGAGI (reference sequence). The CDR3 length is 15 residues. The V segment lost 5 bases and the J segment 4 bases; nucleotides outside the gene matches: 8. CDR3 DNA: TGTGCCAGCAGTAACCCGACAGGGGGTTTCACTGAAGCTTTCTTT. Translated, it gives CASSNPTGGFTEAFF.

The gene calls are TRBV6-5 and TRBJ2-1; 7 bases map to TRBD1. Germline V CDR1 and CDR2: MNHEY, SVGAGI. Unmatched junction bases numbered 0, after V lost 0 bases and J lost 7 bases. This CDR3 spans 13 amino acids. CDR3 sequence: CASSYSTGNEQFF. DNA for the CDR3: TGTGCCAGCAGTTACTCGACAGGGAATGAGCAGTTCTTC.